Sequencing of this T cell receptor beta chain was carried out in a study of blood T cell repertoires in COVID-19. Study information: Donors in the United States, Italy and Spain gave samples during acute or convalescent COVID-19.

The CDR3 sequence is 17 residues long. CDR1 is LGHNA and CDR2 is YNFKEQ in the germline V gene. Trimming at V came to 3 bases and at J to 5 bases, leaving 12 bases not matched to a gene. In the original processing: Reference gene primer amplification gave nucleated cell count estimates. Measured with immunoSEQ multiplex PCR; TCRdb has only the in-frame clones, and not every one. V, J and clone size reflect that table, while D and trimming were determined from the DNA. This repertoire shows over 300,000 clones, 70% to 90% found once; its top ten account for approximately 1.2%. The source material was peripheral blood. The clonotype originates from a man between 40 and 49 years old with acute or convalescent COVID-19. The genes are TRBV4-2 and TRBJ2-1; 8 positions agree with TRBD2. The CDR3 protein is CASSQKPSSGYNNEQFF. In nucleotides, the CDR3 is TGTGCCAGCAGCCAGAAACCCTCTAGCGGGTATAACAATGAGCAGTTCTTC.